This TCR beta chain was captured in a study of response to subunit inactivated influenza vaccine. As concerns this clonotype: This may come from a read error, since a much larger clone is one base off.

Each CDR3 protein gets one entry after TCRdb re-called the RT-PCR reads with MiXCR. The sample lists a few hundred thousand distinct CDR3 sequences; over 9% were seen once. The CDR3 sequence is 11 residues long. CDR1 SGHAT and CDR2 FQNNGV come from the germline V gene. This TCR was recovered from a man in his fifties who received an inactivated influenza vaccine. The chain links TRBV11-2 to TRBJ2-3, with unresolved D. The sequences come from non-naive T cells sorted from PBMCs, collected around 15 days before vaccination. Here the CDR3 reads CPSRRTDTQYF. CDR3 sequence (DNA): TGTCCCAGCCGACGCACAGATACGCAGTATTTT.